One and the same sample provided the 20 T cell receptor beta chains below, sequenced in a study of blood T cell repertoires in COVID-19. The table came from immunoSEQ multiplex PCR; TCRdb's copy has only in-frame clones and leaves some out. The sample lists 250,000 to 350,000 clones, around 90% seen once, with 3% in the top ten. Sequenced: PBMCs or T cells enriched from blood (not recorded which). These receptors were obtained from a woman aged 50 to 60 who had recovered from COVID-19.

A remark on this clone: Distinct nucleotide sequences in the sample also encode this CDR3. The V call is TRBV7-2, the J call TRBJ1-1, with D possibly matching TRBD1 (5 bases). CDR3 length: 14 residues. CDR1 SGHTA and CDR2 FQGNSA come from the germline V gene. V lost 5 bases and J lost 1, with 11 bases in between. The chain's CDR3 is CASSAQGTNTEAFF. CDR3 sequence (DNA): TGTGCCAGCAGCGCCCAGGGAACGAACACTGAAGCTTTCTTT.

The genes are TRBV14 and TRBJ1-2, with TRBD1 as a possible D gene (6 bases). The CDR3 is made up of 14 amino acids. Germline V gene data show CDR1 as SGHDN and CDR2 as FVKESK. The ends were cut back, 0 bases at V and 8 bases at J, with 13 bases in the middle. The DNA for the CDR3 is TGTGCCAGCAGCCAAGACACGGGACAATCCGGCTACACCTTC. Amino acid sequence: CASSQDTGQSGYTF. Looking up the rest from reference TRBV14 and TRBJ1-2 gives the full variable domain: EAGVTQFPSHSVIEKGQTVTLRCDPISGHDNLYWYRRVMGKEIKFLLHFVKESKQDESGMPNNRFLAERTGGTYSTLKVQPAELEDSGVYFCASSQDTGQSGYTFGSGTRLTVV.

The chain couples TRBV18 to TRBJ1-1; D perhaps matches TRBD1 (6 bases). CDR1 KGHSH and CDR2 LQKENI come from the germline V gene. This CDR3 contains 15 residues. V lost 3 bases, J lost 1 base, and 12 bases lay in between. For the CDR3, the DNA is TGTGCCAGCTCACCTACGACAGGTCCGAACACTGAAGCTTTCTTT. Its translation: CASSPTTGPNTEAFF. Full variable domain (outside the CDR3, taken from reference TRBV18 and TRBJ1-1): NAGVMQNPRHLVRRRGQEARLRCSPMKGHSHVYWYRQLPEEGLKFMVYLQKENIIDESGMPKERFSAEFPKEGPSILRIQQVVRGDSAAYFCASSPTTGPNTEAFFGQGTRLTVV.

The DNA for the CDR3 is TGTGCCAGCAGTCTTAGGGGGGGGTCCTACGAGCAGTACTTC. This gives the protein CASSLRGGSYEQYF. This chain links TRBV6-5 with TRBJ2-7; possibly TRBD2 for D (7 bases). Trimming removed 5 bases from V and 1 base from J, with 12 bases in between. Germline V CDR1 and CDR2: MNHEY, SVGAGI. This CDR3 spans 14 amino acids.

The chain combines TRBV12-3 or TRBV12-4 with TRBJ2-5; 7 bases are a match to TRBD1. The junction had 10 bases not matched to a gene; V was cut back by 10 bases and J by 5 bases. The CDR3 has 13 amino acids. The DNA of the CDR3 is TGTGCCACCCTTCGGGACAGAGGGGAGACCCAGTACTTC. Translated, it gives CATLRDRGETQYF.

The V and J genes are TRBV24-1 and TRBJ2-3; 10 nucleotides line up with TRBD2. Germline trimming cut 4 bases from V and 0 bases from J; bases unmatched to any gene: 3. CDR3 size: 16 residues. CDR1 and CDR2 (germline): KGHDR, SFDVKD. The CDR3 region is CATSDQGLASTDTQYF. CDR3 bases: TGTGCCACCAGTGACCAGGGACTAGCGAGCACAGATACGCAGTATTTT.

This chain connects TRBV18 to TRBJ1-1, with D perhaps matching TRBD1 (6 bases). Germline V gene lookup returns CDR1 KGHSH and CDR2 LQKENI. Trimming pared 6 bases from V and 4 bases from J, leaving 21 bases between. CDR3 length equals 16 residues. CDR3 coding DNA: TGTGCCAGCTCCCCTTACGGGGGGGGGCAGGGCACTGAAGCTTTCTTT. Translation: CASSPYGGGQGTEAFF. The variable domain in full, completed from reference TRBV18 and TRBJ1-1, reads NAGVMQNPRHLVRRRGQEARLRCSPMKGHSHVYWYRQLPEEGLKFMVYLQKENIIDESGMPKERFSAEFPKEGPSILRIQQVVRGDSAAYFCASSPYGGGQGTEAFFGQGTRLTVV.

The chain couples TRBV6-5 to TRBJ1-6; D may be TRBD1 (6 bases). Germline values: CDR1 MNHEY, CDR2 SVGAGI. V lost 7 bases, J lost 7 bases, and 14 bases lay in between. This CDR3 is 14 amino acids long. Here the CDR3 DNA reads TGTGCCAGCACCTTAGGGGGTGGAAATTCACCCCTCCACTTT. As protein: CASTLGGGNSPLHF.

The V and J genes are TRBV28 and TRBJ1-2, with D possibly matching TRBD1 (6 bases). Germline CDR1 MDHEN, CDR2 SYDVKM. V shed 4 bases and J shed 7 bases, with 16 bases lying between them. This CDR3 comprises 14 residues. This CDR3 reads CASSYGQRRGGYTF. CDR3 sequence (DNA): TGTGCCAGCAGTTACGGACAGCGGCGTGGTGGCTACACCTTC.

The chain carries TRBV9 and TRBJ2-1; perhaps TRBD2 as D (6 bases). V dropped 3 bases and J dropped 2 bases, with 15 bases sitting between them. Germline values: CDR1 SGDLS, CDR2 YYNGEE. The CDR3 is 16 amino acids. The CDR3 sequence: CASSGQPGLTYNEQFF. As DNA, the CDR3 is TGTGCCAGCAGCGGCCAACCGGGACTCACCTACAATGAGCAGTTCTTC.

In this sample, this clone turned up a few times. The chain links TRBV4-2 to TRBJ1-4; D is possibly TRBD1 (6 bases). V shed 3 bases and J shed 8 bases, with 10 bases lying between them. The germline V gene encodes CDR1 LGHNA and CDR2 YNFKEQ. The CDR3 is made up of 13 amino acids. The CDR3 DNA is TGTGCCAGCAGCCAGGACAGAGGGGAAAAACTGTTTTTT. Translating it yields CASSQDRGEKLFF.

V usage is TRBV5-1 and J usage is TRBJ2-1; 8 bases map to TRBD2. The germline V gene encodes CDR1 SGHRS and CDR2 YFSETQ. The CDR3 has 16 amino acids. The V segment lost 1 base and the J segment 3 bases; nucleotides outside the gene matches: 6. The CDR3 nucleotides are TGCGCCAGCAGCTTGACCGGGAGGGCCTTCTACAATGAGCAGTTCTTC. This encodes CASSLTGRAFYNEQFF.

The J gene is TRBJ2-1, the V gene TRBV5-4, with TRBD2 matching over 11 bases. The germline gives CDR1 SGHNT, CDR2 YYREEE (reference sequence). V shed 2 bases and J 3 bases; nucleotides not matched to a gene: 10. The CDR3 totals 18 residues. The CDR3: CASSFDRSGTSGYNEQFF. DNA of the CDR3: TGTGCCAGCAGCTTTGACCGCTCGGGGACTAGCGGCTACAATGAGCAGTTCTTC.

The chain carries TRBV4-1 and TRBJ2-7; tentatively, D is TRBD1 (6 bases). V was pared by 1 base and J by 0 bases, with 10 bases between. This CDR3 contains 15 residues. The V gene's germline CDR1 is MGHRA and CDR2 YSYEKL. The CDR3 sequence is CASSQGQDYSYEQYF. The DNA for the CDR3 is TGCGCCAGCAGCCAAGGACAGGATTACTCCTACGAGCAGTACTTC.

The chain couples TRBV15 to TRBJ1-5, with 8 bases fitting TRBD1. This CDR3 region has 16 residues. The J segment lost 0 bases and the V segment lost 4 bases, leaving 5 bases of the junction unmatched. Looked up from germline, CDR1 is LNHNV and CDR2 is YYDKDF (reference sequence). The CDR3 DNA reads TGTGCCACCAGCAATGGACAGGGATTTAGCAATCAGCCCCAGCATTTT. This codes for CATSNGQGFSNQPQHF.

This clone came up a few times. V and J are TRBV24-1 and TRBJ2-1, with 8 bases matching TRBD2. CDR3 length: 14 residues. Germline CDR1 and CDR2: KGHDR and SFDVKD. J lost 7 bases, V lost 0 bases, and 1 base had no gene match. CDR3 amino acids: CATSDLGTRNEQFF. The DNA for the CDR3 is TGTGCCACCAGTGATTTGGGGACTAGGAATGAGCAGTTCTTC.

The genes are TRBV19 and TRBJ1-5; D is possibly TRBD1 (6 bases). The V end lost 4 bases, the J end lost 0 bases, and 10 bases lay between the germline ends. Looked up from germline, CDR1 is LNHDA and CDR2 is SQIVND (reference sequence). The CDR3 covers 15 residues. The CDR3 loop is CASSTQGDSNQPQHF. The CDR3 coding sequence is TGTGCCAGTAGTACACAGGGAGATAGCAATCAGCCCCAGCATTTT.

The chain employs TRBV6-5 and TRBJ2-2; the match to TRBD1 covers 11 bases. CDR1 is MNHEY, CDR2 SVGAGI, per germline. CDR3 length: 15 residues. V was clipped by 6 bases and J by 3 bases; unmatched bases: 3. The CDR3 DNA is TGTGCCAGCAGACGGGACAGGGGGGACACCGGGGAGCTGTTTTTT. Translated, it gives CASRRDRGDTGELFF.

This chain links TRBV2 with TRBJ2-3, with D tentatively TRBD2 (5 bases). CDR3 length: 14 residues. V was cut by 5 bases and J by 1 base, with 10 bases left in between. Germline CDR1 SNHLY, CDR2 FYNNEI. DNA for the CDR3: TGTGCCAGCAGTAGTAGTAGCGGCACAGATACGCAGTATTTT. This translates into CASSSSSGTDTQYF.

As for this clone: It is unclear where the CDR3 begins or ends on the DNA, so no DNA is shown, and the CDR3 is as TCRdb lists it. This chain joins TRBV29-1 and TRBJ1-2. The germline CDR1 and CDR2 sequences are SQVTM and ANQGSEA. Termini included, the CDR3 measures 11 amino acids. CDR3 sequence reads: CSVEVGRGNTF.